This is a list of T cell receptor beta chains from one sample in a study of T cell repertoires in cytomegalovirus infection. What these receptors recognize is not known. TCRdb analysed the reads with MiXCR anew, one entry per CDR3 protein. Among 60,000 to 75,000 distinct CDR3 sequences, approximately 22% were seen once, and the ten largest hold roughly three quarters. The source material was PBMCs, sequenced either directly or after in vitro stimulation (not recorded which). The source is a human donor in good health (CMV status not recorded). Some clones in this sample may be carry-over from other donors' samples. CDR3s include the opening cysteine and the closing phenylalanine or tryptophan. Each record gives: V gene, D gene, clone size, J gene, CDR3 DNA, CDR3 protein. A D gene is named only where the DNA matches it firmly. Clone sizes are given selectively: once, few, many, or a class where the clone is expanded.

>TRBV27|-|few|TRBJ1-2
TGTGCCAGCAGTTCTGGGGGACACCGCTATGGCTACACCTTC
CASSSGGHRYGYTF
>TRBV18|TRBD2|-|TRBJ2-3
TGTGCCAGCTCACCAACTAGCGGGAGGACAGATACGCAGTATTTT
CASSPTSGRTDTQYF
>TRBV12-3/TRBV12-4|-|many|TRBJ2-1
TGTGCCAGCAGTTCCCCGGGAGCTACCAATGAGCAGTTCTTC
CASSSPGATNEQFF
>TRBV7-9|TRBD2|few|TRBJ2-7
TGTGCCAGCAGCCATCGTTCTAGCGGGAGGGCCTACGAGCAGTACTTC
CASSHRSSGRAYEQYF
>TRBV6-2/TRBV6-3|-|-|TRBJ1-1
TGTGCCAGCAGAAGGGACATGAACACTGAAGCTTTCTTT
CASRRDMNTEAFF
>TRBV4-1|-|-|TRBJ1-3
TGCGCCAGCAGCCAAGAGACAGGTCAGAAGCACACCATATATTTT
CASSQETGQKHTIYF
>TRBV20-1|TRBD1|-|TRBJ1-4
TGCAGTGCCCTACAGGGGATGTTTAATGAAAAACTGTTTTTT
CSALQGMFNEKLFF
>TRBV19|-|few|TRBJ2-3
TGTGCCAGTAGTACGGGAGTGCCAGATACGCAGTATTTT
CASSTGVPDTQYF
>TRBV7-2|-|few|TRBJ2-5
TGTGCCAGCAGCACATCGGCCGGGGAGACCCAGTACTTC
CASSTSAGETQYF
>TRBV27|-|-|TRBJ2-1
TGTGCCAGCAGTTTATCTGGAGCGAATGAGCAGTTCTTC
CASSLSGANEQFF
>TRBV7-2|TRBD1|many|TRBJ2-3
TGTGCCAGCAGCCCCGGACAGGGCCACACAGATACGCAGTATTTT
CASSPGQGHTDTQYF
>TRBV24-1|TRBD2|-|TRBJ2-1
TGTGCCACCAGTGATGAAGGACTAGGACGATACTCCTACAATGAGCAGTTCTTC
CATSDEGLGRYSYNEQFF
>TRBV4-3|TRBD2|-|TRBJ2-3
TGCGCCAGCAGCCAAGAACTAGCGGGAGGCACAGATACGCAGTATTTT
CASSQELAGGTDTQYF
>TRBV5-6|-|-|TRBJ2-2
TGTGCCAGCAGCACGCCCGTTAGCCAGGGGCCGAACACCGGGGAGCTGTTTTTT
CASSTPVSQGPNTGELFF
>TRBV19|-|few|TRBJ2-3
TGTGCCAGTAGCGTTGTTCGCACAGATACGCAGTATTTT
CASSVVRTDTQYF
>TRBV29-1|TRBD2|-|TRBJ2-2
TGCAGCGTTGCTAGCGGGAGGAACACCGGGGAGCTGTTTTTT
CSVASGRNTGELFF
>TRBV10-3|TRBD1|-|TRBJ2-7
TGTGCCATCAGCCTCGGACAGGGACTCTCCTACGAGCAGTACTTC
CAISLGQGLSYEQYF
>TRBV27|-|-|TRBJ2-1
TGTGCCAGCAGTAAAGGGGGGGAAGGCAATGAGCAGTTCTTC
CASSKGGEGNEQFF
>TRBV6-6|TRBD1|-|TRBJ2-2
TGTGCCAGCGTTTTGGACAGGGTATTCACCGGGGAGCTGTTTTTT
CASVLDRVFTGELFF
>TRBV7-2|-|many|TRBJ2-1
TGTGCCAGCAGCTTCTCCGGGTCTACTTACAATGAGCAGTTCTTC
CASSFSGSTYNEQFF
>TRBV3-1|-|-|TRBJ2-1
TGTGCCAGCAGCCCAGACCTGTCGTCCTACAATGAGCAGTTCTTC
CASSPDLSSYNEQFF
>TRBV18|-|once|TRBJ1-2
TGTGCCAGCTCAGCCGGGGACACCCACTATGGCTACACCTTC
CASSAGDTHYGYTF
>TRBV20-1|-|-|TRBJ2-3
TGCAGTGCTAGATGGACTCTTAGCACAGATACGCAGTATTTT
CSARWTLSTDTQYF
>TRBV7-9|-|many|TRBJ1-4
TGTGCCAGCAGACCAGTAGACACTTCAACTAATGAAAAACTGTTTTTT
CASRPVDTSTNEKLFF
>TRBV7-2|TRBD2|-|TRBJ2-7
TGTGCCAGCAGCTTAGAACTTAGCGGGAGCCGGACCTACGAGCAGTACTTC
CASSLELSGSRTYEQYF
>TRBV2|-|-|TRBJ2-3
TGTGCCAGCAGCCGGACCACAGATACGCAGTATTTT
CASSRTTDTQYF
>TRBV6-5|TRBD1|-|TRBJ1-1
TGTGCCAGCAGTTACGGGGACAGCACTGAAGCTTTCTTT
CASSYGDSTEAFF
>TRBV30|-|few|TRBJ2-2
TGTGCCTGGAGTGTAACGAACACCGGGGAGCTGTTTTTT
CAWSVTNTGELFF
>TRBV7-2|TRBD1|many|TRBJ1-2
TGTGCCAGCAGCTTTGACAGGGGGGGTGGCTACACCTTC
CASSFDRGGGYTF
>TRBV7-2|-|many|TRBJ1-1
TGTGCCAGCAGCTTAGGAGAGAACACTGAAGCTTTCTTT
CASSLGENTEAFF
>TRBV19|TRBD2|few|TRBJ2-3
TGTGCCAGTAGTATTGCGGGAGGTATGCCAGATACGCAGTATTTT
CASSIAGGMPDTQYF
>TRBV7-2|-|few|TRBJ2-1
TGTGCCAGCAGCTTGTCCGGAGTCAATGAGCAGTTCTTC
CASSLSGVNEQFF
>TRBV12-3/TRBV12-4|-|many|TRBJ1-1
TGTGCCAGCAGTTTAGGCGGGGGCGGCACTGAAGCTTTCTTT
CASSLGGGGTEAFF
>TRBV4-1|TRBD1|-|TRBJ1-1
TGCGCCAGCAGCCAAGTCAGGGCAGGGGGCTACACTGAAGCTTTCTTT
CASSQVRAGGYTEAFF
>TRBV11-3|-|many|TRBJ2-1
TGTGCCAGCAACCCGGACAGCAATTCCTACAATGAGCAGTTCTTC
CASNPDSNSYNEQFF
>TRBV2|-|-|TRBJ1-1
TGTGCCAGCAGTGAACTTGCGGTGAACACTGAAGCTTTCTTT
CASSELAVNTEAFF
>TRBV6-1|TRBD2|few|TRBJ2-5
TGTGCCAGCAGCTTAAGGACTAGCGGGAGAGAGACCCAGTACTTC
CASSLRTSGRETQYF
>TRBV12-3/TRBV12-4|-|few|TRBJ1-2
TGTGCCAGCAGTTTTAGCCTCGGACGGGGGGGCGGCTACACCTTC
CASSFSLGRGGGYTF
>TRBV2|-|few|TRBJ1-5
TGTGCCAGCGTTGGAACAGAGAATCAGCCCCAGCATTTT
CASVGTENQPQHF
>TRBV27|-|-|TRBJ2-7
TGTGCCAGCAGTTTGGTTCCGTCGAACCTATACGAGCAGTACTTC
CASSLVPSNLYEQYF
>TRBV7-2|-|-|TRBJ1-1
TGTGCCAGCAGCTTTCTTCAGCAGGCTGAAGCTTTCTTT
CASSFLQQAEAFF
>TRBV7-2|-|many|TRBJ1-1
TGTGCCAGCAAATACGGAGATCAGGGCACTGAAGCTTTCTTT
CASKYGDQGTEAFF
>TRBV28|-|-|TRBJ2-2
TGTGCCAGCAATCCTCTTCCGGGACCCACCGGGGAGCTGTTTTTT
CASNPLPGPTGELFF
>TRBV19|-|-|TRBJ1-5
TGTGCCAGTCGAGGGTTAACCTATCAGCCCCAGCATTTT
CASRGLTYQPQHF
>TRBV12-3/TRBV12-4|-|-|TRBJ2-1
TGTGCCAGCAGTTTGGAACGCTACAATGAGCAGTTCTTC
CASSLERYNEQFF
>TRBV14|-|few|TRBJ2-2
TGTGCCAGTCACCCCAAGCATGGAGACACCGGGGAGCTGTTTTTT
CASHPKHGDTGELFF
>TRBV7-4|-|many|TRBJ2-1
TGTGCCAGCCATCCTCCGGGTAGGGGGAGTAAAGGTCGGGGGAATGAGCAGTTCTTC
CASHPPGRGSKGRGNEQFF
>TRBV7-8|TRBD1|-|TRBJ1-2
TGTGCCAGCAGCTTAGGGGCAGGGGGCGAAACTAACTATGGCTACACCTTC
CASSLGAGGETNYGYTF
>TRBV20-1|TRBD2|-|TRBJ2-3
TGCAGTGCTATCCCCCTAGCGGGAGGGCCCGCAGATACGCAGTATTTT
CSAIPLAGGPADTQYF